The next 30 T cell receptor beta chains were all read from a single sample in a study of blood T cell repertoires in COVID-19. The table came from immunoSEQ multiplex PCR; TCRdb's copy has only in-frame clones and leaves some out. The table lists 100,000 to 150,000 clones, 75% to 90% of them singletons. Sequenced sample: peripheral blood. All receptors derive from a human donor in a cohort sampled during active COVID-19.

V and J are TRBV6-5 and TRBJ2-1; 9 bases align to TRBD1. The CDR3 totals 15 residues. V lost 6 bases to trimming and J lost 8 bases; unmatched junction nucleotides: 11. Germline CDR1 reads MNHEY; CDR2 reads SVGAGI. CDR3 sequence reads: CASSTVGQGWDEQFF. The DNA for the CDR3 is TGTGCCAGCAGCACGGTCGGACAGGGGTGGGATGAGCAGTTCTTC.

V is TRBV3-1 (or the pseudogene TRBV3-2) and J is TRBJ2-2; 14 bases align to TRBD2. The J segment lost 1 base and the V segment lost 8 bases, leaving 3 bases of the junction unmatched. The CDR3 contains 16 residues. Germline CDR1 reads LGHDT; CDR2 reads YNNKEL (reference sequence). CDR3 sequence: CASGTSGSENTGELFF. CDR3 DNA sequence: TGTGCCAGCGGGACTAGCGGGAGTGAGAACACCGGGGAGCTGTTTTTT.

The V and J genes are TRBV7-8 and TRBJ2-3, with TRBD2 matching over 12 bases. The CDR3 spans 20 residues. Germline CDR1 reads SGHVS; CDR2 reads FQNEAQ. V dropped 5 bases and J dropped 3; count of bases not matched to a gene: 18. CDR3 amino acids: CASSKAGLAGGIPSTDTQYF. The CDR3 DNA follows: TGTGCCAGCAGCAAAGCAGGGCTAGCGGGAGGGATCCCTAGTACAGATACGCAGTATTTT.

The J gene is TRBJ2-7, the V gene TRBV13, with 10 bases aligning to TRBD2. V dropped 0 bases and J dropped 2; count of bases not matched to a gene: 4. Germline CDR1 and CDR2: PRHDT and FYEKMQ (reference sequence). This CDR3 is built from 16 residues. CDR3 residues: CASSLGLAGTAYEQYF. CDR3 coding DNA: TGTGCCAGCAGCTTAGGACTAGCGGGGACAGCCTACGAGCAGTACTTC.

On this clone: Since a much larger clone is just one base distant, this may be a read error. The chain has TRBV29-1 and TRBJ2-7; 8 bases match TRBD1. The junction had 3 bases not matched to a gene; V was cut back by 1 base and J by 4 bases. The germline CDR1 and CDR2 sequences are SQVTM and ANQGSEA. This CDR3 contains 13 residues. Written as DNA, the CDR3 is TGCAGCGTTGAAGGACAGGGGAGGTACGAGCAGTACTTC. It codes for CSVEGQGRYEQYF.

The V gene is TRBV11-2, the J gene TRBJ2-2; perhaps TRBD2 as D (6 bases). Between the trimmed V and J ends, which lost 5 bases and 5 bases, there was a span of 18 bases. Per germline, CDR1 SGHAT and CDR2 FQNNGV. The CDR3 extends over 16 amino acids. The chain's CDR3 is CASSNRWTGRTGELFF. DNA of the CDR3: TGTGCCAGCAGCAACCGTTGGACGGGGAGGACCGGGGAGCTGTTTTTT.

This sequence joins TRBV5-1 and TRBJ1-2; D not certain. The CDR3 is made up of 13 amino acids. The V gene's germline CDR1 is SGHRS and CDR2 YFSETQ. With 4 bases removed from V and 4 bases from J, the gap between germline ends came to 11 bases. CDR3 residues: CASSLGEAYGYTF. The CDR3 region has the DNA TGCGCCAGCAGCCTCGGGGAGGCCTATGGCTACACCTTC. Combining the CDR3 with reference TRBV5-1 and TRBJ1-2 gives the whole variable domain KAGVTQTPRYLIKTRGQQVTLSCSPISGHRSVSWYQQTPGQGLQFLFEYFSETQRNKGNFPGRFSGRQFSNSRSEMNVSTLELGDSALYLCASSLGEAYGYTFGSGTRLTVV.

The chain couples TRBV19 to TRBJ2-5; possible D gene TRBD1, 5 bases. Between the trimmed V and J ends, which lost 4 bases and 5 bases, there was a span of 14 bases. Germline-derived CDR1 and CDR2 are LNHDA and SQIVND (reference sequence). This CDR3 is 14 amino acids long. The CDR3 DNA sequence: TGTGCCAGTAGTACCCGCCGCGCAGGGGAGACCCAGTACTTC. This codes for CASSTRRAGETQYF.

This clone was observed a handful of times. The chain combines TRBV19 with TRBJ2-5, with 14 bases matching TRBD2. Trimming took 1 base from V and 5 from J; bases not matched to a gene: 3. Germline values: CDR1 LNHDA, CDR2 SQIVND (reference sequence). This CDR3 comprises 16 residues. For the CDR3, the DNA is TGTGCCAGTAGTATAGGAGGGACTAGCGGGAGCGAGACCCAGTACTTC. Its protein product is CASSIGGTSGSETQYF. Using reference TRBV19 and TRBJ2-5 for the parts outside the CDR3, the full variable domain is DGGITQSPKYLFRKEGQNVTLSCEQNLNHDAMYWYRQDPGQGLRLIYYSQIVNDFQKGDIAEGYSVSREKKESFPLTVTSAQKNPTAFYLCASSIGGTSGSETQYFGPGTRLLVL.

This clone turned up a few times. CDR3 sequence reads: CASSESTTRVQYF. Here the CDR3 DNA reads TGCGCCAGCAGTGAGTCGACGACACGAGTTCAGTACTTC. This sequence joins TRBV10-1 and TRBJ2-4; D uncertain. CDR1 and CDR2 from the germline V gene are WNHNN and SYGVQD (reference sequence). CDR3 length equals 13 residues. V was cut by 0 bases and J by 11 bases, with 11 bases left in between.

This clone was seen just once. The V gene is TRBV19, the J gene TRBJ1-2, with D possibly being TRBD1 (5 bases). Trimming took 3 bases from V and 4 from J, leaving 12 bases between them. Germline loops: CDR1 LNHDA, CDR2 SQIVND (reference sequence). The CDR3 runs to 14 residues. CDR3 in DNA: TGTGCCAGTAGTATCGGGGCCGGGAGCTATGGCTACACCTTC. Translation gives CASSIGAGSYGYTF.

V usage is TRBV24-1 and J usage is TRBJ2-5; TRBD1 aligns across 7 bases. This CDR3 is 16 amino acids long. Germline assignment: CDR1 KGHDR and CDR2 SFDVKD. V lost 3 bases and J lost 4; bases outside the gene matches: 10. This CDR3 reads CATSDQGQDSGETQYF. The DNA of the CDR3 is TGTGCCACCAGTGATCAAGGACAGGACAGTGGAGAGACCCAGTACTTC.

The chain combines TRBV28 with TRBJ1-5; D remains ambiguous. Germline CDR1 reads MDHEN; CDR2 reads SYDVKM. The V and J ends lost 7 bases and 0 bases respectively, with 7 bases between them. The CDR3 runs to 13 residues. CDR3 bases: TGTGCCAGCAAGCGGTATAGCAATCAGCCCCAGCATTTT. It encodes CASKRYSNQPQHF.

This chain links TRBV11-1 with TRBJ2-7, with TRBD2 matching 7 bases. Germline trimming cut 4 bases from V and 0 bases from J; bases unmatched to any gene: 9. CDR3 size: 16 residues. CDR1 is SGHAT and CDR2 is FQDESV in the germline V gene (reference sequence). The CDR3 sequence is CASSSPSGEYSYEQYF. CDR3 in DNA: TGTGCCAGCAGCTCCCCTAGCGGAGAATACTCCTACGAGCAGTACTTC.

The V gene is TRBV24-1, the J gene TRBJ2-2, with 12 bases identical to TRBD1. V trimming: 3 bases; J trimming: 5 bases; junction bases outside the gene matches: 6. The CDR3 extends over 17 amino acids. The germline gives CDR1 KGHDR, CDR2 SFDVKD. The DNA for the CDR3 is TGTGCCACCAGTGATGGGGACAGGGGGCGTCGGACCGGGGAGCTGTTTTTT. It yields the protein CATSDGDRGRRTGELFF.

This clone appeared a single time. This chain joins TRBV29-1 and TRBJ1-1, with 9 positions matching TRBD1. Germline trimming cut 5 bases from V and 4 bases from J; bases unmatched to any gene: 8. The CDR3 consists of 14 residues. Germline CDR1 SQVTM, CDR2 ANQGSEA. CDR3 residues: CSVSRTGAGTEAFF. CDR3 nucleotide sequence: TGCAGCGTTTCCAGGACAGGGGCAGGCACTGAAGCTTTCTTT.

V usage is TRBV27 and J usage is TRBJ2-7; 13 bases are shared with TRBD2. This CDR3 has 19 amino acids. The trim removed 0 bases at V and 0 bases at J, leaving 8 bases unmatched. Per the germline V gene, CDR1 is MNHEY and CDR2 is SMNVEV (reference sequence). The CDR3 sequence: CASSLSGQGLAGRSYEQYF. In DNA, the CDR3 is TGTGCCAGCAGTTTATCGGGACAGGGACTAGCGGGACGCTCCTACGAGCAGTACTTC.

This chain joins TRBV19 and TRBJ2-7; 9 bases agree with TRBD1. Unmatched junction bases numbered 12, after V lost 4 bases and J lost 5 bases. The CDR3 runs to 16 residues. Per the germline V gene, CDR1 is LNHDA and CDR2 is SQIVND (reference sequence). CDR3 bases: TGTGCCAGTAGTAACGCGGGACAGGGTTATCGGGACGAGCAGTACTTC. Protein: CASSNAGQGYRDEQYF.

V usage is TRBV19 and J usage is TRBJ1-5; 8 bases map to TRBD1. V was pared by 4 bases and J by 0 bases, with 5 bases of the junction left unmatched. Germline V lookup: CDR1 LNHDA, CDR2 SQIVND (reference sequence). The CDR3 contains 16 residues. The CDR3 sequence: CASSTRTGYSNQPQHF. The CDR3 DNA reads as TGTGCCAGTAGTACCAGGACAGGGTATAGCAATCAGCCCCAGCATTTT.

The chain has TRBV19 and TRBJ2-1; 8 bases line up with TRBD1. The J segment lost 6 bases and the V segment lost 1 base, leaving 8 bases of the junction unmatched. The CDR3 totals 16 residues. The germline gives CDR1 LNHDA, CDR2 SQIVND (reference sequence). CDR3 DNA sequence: TGTGCCAGTAGTATAGCTTGGACAGGGAGGCCCAATGAGCAGTTCTTC. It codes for CASSIAWTGRPNEQFF.

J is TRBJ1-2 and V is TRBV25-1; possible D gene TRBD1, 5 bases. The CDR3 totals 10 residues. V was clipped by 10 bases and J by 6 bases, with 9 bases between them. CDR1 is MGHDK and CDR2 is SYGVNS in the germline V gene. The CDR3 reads CATRGDGYTF. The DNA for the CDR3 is TGTGCCACTAGGGGCGATGGCTACACCTTC.

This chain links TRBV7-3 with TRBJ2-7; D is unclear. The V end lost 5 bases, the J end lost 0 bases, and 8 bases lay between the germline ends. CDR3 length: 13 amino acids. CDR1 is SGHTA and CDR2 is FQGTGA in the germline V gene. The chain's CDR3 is CASSPPNSYEQYF. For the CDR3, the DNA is TGTGCCAGCAGCCCCCCAAACTCCTACGAGCAGTACTTC. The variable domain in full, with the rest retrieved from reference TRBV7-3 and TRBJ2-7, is GAGVSQTPSNKVTEKGKYVELRCDPISGHTALYWYRQSLGQGPEFLIYFQGTGAADDSGLPNDRFFAVRPEGSVSTLKIQRTERGDSAVYLCASSPPNSYEQYFGPGTRLTVT.

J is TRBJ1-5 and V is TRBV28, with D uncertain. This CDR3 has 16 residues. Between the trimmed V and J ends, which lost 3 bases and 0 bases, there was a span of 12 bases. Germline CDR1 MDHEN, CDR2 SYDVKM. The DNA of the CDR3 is TGTGCCAGCAGTTTCGGCGACAACCTTAGCAATCAGCCCCAGCATTTT. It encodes CASSFGDNLSNQPQHF.

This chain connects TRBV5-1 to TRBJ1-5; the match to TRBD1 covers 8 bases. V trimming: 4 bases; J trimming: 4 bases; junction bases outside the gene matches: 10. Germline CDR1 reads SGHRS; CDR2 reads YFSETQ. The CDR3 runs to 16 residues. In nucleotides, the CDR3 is TGCGCCAGCAGCCCTGGGGGACAGGTGAATAATCAGCCCCAGCATTTT. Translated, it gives CASSPGGQVNNQPQHF.

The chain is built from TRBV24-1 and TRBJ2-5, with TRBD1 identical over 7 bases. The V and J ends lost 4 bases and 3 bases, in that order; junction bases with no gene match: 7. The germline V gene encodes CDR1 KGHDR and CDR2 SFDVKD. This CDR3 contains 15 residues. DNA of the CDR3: TGTGCCACCAGTGACCCCGGGACAGCAGAAGAGACCCAGTACTTC. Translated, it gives CATSDPGTAEETQYF.

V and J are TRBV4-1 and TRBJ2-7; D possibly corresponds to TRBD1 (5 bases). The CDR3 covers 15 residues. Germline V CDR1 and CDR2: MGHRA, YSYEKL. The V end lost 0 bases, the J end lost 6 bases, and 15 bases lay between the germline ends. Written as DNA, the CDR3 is TGCGCCAGCAGCCAAGAACCCGGCAGGGAAACCGAGCAGTACTTC. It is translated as CASSQEPGRETEQYF.

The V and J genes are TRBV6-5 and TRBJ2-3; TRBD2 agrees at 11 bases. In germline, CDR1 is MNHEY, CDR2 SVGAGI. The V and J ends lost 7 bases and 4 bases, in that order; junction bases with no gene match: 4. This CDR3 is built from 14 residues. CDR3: CASIPTSGADTQYF. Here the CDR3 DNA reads TGTGCCAGCATCCCGACTAGCGGGGCAGATACGCAGTATTTT.

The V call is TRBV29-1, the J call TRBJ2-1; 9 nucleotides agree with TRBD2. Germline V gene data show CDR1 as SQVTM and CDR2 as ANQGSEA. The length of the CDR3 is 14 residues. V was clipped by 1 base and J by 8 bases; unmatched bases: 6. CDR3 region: CSVEGGLAMYEQFF. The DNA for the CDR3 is TGCAGCGTTGAAGGTGGACTAGCGATGTATGAGCAGTTCTTC.

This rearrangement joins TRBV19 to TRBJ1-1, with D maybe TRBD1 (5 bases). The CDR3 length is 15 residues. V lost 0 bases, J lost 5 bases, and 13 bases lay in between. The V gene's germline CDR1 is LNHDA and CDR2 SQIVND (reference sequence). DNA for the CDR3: TGTGCCAGTAGTATAGATTGGCAGGGAAAGACTGAAGCTTTCTTT. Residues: CASSIDWQGKTEAFF.

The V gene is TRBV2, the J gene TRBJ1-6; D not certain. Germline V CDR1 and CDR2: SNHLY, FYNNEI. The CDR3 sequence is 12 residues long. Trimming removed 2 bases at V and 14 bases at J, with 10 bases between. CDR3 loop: CASSESRLSLHF. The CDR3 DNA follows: TGTGCCAGCAGTGAATCGCGCCTGTCCCTCCACTTT.